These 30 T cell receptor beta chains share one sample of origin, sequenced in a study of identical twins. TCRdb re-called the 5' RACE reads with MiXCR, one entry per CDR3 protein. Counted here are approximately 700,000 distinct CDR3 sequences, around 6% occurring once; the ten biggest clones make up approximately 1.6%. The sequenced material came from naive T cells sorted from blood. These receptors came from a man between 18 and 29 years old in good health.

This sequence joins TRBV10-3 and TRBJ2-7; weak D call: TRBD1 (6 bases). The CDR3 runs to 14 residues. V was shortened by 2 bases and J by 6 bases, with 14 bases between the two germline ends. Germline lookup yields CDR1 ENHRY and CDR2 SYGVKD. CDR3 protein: CAISEGRGTSEQYF. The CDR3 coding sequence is TGTGCCATCAGTGAGGGCAGGGGAACTTCCGAGCAGTACTTC.

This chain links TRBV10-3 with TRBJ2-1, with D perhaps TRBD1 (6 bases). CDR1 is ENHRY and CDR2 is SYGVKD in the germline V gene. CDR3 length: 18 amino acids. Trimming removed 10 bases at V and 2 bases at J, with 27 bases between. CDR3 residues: CATAPKTGIPKTYNEQFF. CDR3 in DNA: TGTGCCACCGCCCCAAAAACAGGGATACCGAAAACCTACAATGAGCAGTTCTTC.

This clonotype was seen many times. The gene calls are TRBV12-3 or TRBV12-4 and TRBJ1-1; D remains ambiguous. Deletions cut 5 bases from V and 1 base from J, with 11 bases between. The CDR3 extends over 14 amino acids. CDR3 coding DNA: TGTGCCAGCAGTGACTCAGGACGGAACACTGAAGCTTTCTTT. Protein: CASSDSGRNTEAFF.

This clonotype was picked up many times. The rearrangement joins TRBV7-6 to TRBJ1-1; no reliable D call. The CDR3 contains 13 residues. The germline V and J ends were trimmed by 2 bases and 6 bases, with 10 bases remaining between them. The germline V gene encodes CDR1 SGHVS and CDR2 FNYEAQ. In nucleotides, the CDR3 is TGTGCCAGCAGCTTACAAATTCAATCTGAAGCTTTCTTT. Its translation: CASSLQIQSEAFF.

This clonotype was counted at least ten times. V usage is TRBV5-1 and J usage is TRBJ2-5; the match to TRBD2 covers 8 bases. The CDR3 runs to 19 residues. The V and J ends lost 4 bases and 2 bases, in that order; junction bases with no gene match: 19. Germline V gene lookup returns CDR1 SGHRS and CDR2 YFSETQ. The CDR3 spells CASSASGSGLRHRQETQYF. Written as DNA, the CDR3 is TGCGCCAGCAGCGCAAGCGGGAGCGGATTACGGCACCGACAAGAGACCCAGTACTTC. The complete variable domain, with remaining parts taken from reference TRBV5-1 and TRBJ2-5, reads KAGVTQTPRYLIKTRGQQVTLSCSPISGHRSVSWYQQTPGQGLQFLFEYFSETQRNKGNFPGRFSGRQFSNSRSEMNVSTLELGDSALYLCASSASGSGLRHRQETQYFGPGTRLLVL.

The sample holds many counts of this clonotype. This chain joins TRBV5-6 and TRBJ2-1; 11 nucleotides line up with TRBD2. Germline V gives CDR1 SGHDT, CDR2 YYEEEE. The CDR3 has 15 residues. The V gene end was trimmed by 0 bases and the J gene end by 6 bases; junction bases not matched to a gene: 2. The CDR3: CASSLVSGGGNEQFF. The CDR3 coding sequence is TGTGCCAGCAGCTTGGTTAGCGGGGGGGGCAATGAGCAGTTCTTC.

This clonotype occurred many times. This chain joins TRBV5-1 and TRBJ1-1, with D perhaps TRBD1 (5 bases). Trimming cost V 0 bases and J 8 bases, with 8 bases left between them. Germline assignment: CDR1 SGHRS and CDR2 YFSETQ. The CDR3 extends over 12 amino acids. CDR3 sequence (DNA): TGCGCCAGCAGCTTGGAAGCAGGGGAAGCTTTCTTT. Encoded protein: CASSLEAGEAFF.

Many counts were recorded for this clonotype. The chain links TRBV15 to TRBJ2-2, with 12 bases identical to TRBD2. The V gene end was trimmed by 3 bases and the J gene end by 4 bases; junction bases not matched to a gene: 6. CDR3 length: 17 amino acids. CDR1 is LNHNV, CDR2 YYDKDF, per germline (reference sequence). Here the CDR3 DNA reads TGTGCCACCAGCAGTGGTCAGACTAGCGGGAGCACCGGGGAGCTGTTTTTT. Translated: CATSSGQTSGSTGELFF. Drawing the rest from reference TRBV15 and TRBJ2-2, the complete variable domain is DAMVIQNPRYQVTQFGKPVTLSCSQTLNHNVMYWYQQKSSQAPKLLFHYYDKDFNNEADTPDNFQSRRPNTSFCFLDIRSPGLGDTAMYLCATSSGQTSGSTGELFFGEGSRLTVL.

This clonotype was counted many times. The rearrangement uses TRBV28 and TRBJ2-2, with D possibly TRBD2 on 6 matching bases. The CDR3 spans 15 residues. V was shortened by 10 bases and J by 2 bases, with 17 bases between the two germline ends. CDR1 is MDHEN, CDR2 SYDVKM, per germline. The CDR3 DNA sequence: TGTGCCACCTCCCGCGGGAAAAGAAACACCGGGGAGCTGTTTTTT. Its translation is CATSRGKRNTGELFF.

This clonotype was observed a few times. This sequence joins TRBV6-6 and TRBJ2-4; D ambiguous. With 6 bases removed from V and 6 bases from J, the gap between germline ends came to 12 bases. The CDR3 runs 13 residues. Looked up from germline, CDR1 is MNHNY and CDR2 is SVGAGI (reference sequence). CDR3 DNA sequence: TGTGCCAGCAGGTCGCCTAATGGAAACATTCAGTACTTC. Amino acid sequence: CASRSPNGNIQYF.

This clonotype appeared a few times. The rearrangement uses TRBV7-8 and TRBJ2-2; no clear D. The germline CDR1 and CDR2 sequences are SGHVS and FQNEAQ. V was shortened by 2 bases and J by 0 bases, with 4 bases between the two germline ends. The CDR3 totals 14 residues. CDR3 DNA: TGTGCCAGCAGCTTATTCGCGAACACCGGGGAGCTGTTTTTT. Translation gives CASSLFANTGELFF.

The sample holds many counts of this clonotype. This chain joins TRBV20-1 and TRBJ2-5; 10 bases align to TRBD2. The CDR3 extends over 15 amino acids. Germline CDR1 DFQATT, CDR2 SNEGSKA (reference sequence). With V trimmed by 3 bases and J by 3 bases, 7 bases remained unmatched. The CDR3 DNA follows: TGCAGTGCTAGTGGTCGCCTAGCGGGAGAAGAGACCCAGTACTTC. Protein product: CSASGRLAGEETQYF.

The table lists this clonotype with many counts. The CDR3: CSARGLSKETQYF. DNA of the CDR3: TGCAGTGCTAGAGGACTGAGCAAAGAGACCCAGTACTTC. The chain couples TRBV20-1 to TRBJ2-5, with D unclear. V lost 1 base, J lost 3 bases, and 9 bases lay in between. Per the germline V gene, CDR1 is DFQATT and CDR2 is SNEGSKA (reference sequence). The CDR3 contains 13 residues.

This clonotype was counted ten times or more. In nucleotides, the CDR3 is TGCAGTGCTAGAGTAGTCGGAACTAATGAAAAACTGTTTTTT. Translated: CSARVVGTNEKLFF. The V call is TRBV20-1, the J call TRBJ1-4; D gene ambiguous. V was cut by 1 base and J by 1 base, with 7 bases left in between. There are 14 residues in the CDR3. From germline, CDR1 is DFQATT and CDR2 SNEGSKA (reference sequence).

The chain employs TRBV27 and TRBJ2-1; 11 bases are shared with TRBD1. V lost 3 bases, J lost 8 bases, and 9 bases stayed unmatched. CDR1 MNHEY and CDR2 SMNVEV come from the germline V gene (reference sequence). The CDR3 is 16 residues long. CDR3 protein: CASSFLRDRGKYEQFF. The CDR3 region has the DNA TGTGCCAGCAGTTTCCTCCGGGACAGGGGGAAGTATGAGCAGTTCTTC.

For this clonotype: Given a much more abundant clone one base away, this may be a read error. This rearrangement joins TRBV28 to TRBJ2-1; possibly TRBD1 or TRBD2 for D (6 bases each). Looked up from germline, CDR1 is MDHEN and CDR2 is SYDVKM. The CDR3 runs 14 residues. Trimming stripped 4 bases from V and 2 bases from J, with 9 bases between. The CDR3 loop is CASSWGATYNEQFF. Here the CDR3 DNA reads TGTGCCAGCAGTTGGGGGGCAACCTACAATGAGCAGTTCTTC. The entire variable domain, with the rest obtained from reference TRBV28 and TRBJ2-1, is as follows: DVKVTQSSRYLVKRTGEKVFLECVQDMDHENMFWYRQDPGLGLRLIYFSYDVKMKEKGDIPEGYSVSREKKERFSLILESASTNQTSMYLCASSWGATYNEQFFGPGTRLTVL.

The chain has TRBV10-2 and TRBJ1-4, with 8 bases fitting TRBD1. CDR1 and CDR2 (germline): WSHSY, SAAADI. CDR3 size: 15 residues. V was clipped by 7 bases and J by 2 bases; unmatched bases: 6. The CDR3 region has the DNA TGCGCCAGCAACCCGGACAGGGAGACTAATGAAAAACTGTTTTTT. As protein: CASNPDRETNEKLFF.

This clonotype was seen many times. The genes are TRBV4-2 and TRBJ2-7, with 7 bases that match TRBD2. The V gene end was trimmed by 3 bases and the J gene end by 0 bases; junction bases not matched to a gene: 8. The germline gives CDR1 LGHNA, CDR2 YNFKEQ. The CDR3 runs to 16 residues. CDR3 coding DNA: TGTGCCAGCAGCCAGAGTTCATCTAGCGGCTCCTACGAGCAGTACTTC. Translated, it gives CASSQSSSSGSYEQYF.

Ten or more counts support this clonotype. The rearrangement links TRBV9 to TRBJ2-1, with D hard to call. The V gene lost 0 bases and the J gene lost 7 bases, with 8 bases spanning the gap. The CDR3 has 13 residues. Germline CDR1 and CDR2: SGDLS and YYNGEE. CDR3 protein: CASSVGRGNEQFF. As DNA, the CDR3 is TGTGCCAGCAGCGTAGGGAGAGGAAATGAGCAGTTCTTC.

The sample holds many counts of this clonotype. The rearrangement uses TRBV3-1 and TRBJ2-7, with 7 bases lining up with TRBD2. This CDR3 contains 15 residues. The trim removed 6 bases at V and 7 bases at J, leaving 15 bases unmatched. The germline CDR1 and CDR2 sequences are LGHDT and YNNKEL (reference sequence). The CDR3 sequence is CASRKEASGILEQYF. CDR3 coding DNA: TGTGCCAGCAGAAAAGAGGCTAGCGGAATACTGGAGCAGTACTTC.

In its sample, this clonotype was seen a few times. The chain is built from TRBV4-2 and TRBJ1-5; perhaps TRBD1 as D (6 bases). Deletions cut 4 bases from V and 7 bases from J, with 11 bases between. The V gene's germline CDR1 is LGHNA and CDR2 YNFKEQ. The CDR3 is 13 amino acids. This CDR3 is CASSRGRGQPQHF. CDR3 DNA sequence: TGTGCCAGCAGCCGGGGGCGGGGGCAGCCCCAGCATTTT.

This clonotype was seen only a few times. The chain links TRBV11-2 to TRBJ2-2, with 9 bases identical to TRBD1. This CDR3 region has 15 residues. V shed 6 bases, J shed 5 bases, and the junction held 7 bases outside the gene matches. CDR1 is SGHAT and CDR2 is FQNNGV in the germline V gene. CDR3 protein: CASRPGTGWTGELFF. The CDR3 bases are TGTGCCAGCAGACCCGGGACAGGGTGGACCGGGGAGCTGTTTTTT.

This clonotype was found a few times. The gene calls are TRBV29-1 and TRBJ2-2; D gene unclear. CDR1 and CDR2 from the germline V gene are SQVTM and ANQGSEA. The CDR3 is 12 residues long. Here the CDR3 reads CSSLENTGELFF. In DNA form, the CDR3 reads TGCAGTTCTCTCGAAAACACCGGGGAGCTGTTTTTT.

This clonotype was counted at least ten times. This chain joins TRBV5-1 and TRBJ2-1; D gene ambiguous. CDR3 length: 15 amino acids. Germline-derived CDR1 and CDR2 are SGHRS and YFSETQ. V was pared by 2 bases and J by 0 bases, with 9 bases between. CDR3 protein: CASSFDLSSYNEQFF. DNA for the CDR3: TGCGCCAGCAGCTTTGACTTAAGCTCCTACAATGAGCAGTTCTTC.

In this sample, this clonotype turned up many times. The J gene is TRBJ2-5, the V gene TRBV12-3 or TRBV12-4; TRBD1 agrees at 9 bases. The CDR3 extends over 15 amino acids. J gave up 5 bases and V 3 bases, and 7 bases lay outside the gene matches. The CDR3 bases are TGTGCCAGCAGTTTCCGGGACAGGGCACTCGAGACCCAGTACTTC. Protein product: CASSFRDRALETQYF.

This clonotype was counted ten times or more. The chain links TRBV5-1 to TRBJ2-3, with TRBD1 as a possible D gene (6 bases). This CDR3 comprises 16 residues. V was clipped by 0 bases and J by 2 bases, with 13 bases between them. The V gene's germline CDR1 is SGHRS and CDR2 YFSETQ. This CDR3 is CASSLVGQTYTDTQYF. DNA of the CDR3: TGCGCCAGCAGCTTGGTTGGACAGACCTACACAGATACGCAGTATTTT.

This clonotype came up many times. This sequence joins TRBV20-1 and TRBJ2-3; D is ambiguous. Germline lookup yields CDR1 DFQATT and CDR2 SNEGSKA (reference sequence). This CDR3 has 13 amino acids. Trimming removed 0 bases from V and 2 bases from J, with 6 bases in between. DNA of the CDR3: TGCAGTGCTAGAGATCCCCACACAGATACGCAGTATTTT. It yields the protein CSARDPHTDTQYF.

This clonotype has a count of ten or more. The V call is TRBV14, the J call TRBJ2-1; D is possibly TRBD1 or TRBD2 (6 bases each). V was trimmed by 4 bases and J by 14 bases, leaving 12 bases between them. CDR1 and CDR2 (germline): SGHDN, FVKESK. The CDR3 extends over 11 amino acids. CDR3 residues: CASSLGGLEFF. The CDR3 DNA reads TGTGCCAGCAGCCTCGGGGGCTTGGAGTTCTTC.

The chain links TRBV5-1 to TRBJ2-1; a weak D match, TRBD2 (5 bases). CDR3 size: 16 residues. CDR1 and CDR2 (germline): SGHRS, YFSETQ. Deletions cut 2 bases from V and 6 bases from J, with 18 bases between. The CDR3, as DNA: TGCGCCAGCAGCTTCTCTAGCCCCGGGCTTTTCAATGAGCAGTTCTTC. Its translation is CASSFSSPGLFNEQFF.

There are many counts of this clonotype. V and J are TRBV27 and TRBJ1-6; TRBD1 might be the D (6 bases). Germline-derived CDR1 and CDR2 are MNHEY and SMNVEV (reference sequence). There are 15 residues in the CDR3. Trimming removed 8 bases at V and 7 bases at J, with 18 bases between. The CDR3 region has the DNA TGTGCCAGCCTGGCAAGCATACAGGGAAATTCACCCCTCCACTTT. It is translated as CASLASIQGNSPLHF.